This T cell receptor (beta chain) is drawn from a study of cytomegalovirus exposure and HLA in healthy donors. Unmatched junction bases numbered 4, after V lost 3 bases and J lost 4 bases. The germline gives CDR1 MNHNY, CDR2 SVGAGI (reference sequence). CDR3 length equals 16 residues. Amplification used 60 Vbeta primers and 13 Jbeta primers. Here immunoSEQ multiplex PCR was the method, and the copy in TCRdb shows in-frame clones only, minus some. The profile shows 150,000 to 200,000 clones, approximately 79% of them singletons. This clone was recorded only once. The TCR was taken from a human donor in good health. Sequenced: PBMCs. The V call is TRBV6-6, the J call TRBJ2-7; TRBD2 matches 15 bases. CDR3 coding DNA: TGTGCCAGCAGTTATGATGGGACTAGCGGGGGGTACGAGCAGTACTTC. Translating it yields CASSYDGTSGGYEQYF.